This T cell receptor (beta chain) comes out of a study of T cell changes during pregnancy in multiple sclerosis. Using immunoSEQ multiplex PCR, the repertoire was profiled, and TCRdb retains in-frame clones only, with some absent. The sample lists tens of thousands of clones; almost 95% were seen once. The CDR3 length is 14 residues. Germline-derived CDR1 and CDR2 are SGHTA and FQGNSA. V was trimmed by 5 bases and J by 3 bases, leaving 13 bases between them. The clonotype comes from a female donor with multiple sclerosis, enrolled in a pregnancy study. The rearrangement links TRBV7-2 to TRBJ1-2; D gene uncertain. Sequencing was performed on peripheral blood, taken after pregnancy. The CDR3 is CASSPGGKDYGYTF. The DNA of the CDR3 is TGTGCCAGCAGCCCAGGAGGGAAAGACTATGGCTACACCTTC.